These 30 T cell receptor beta chains share one sample of origin, sequenced in a study of shared clonotypes between healthy human individuals. The naive CD8 subset, CD45RO-negative cells positively selected for CCR7, excluded terminally differentiated effector memory CD45RA+ cells. Profiled with immunoSEQ multiplex PCR; TCRdb holds only in-frame clones, not every one. The table shows approximately 2,000,000 clones, with just under 95% occurring only once. Sequenced material: naive CD8+ T cells from PBMCs. These receptors originate from a young man in good health. Some clones in this sample may be carry-over from other donors' samples.

The rearrangement joins TRBV5-1 to TRBJ2-4; tentatively, D is TRBD2 (5 bases). The germline V and J ends were trimmed by 3 bases and 8 bases, with 18 bases remaining between them. The CDR3 is made up of 15 amino acids. The germline V gene has CDR1 SGHRS and CDR2 YFSETQ. The CDR3 protein is CASSYASGVVDIQYF. CDR3 DNA sequence: TGCGCCAGCAGCTACGCATCCGGGGTTGTGGACATTCAGTACTTC.

About this clone itself: One end of the junction is discordant with germline, which a read error may explain. The V and J genes are TRBV28 and TRBJ1-3; D is unresolved. This CDR3 is built from 14 residues. Germline CDR1 is MDHEN and CDR2 is SYDVKM. The CDR3 nucleotides read TGTGCCAGCAGACCTGACACGTCTGAAAACACCATATATTTT. Amino acid sequence: CASRPDTSENTIYF.

The gene calls are TRBV7-9 and TRBJ1-1; 7 bases line up with TRBD1. CDR3 length equals 16 residues. CDR1 SEHNR and CDR2 FQNEAQ come from the germline V gene (reference sequence). Losses at the gene ends were 5 bases for V and 1 base for J; bases not matched to a gene: 10. CDR3 sequence reads: CASSPRGLGGNTEAFF. The CDR3 region has the DNA TGTGCCAGCAGCCCCAGGGGGTTAGGCGGGAACACTGAAGCTTTCTTT. Supplemented by reference TRBV7-9 and TRBJ1-1, the full variable domain reads DTGVSQNPRHKITKRGQNVTFRCDPISEHNRLYWYRQTLGQGPEFLTYFQNEAQLEKSRLLSDRFSAERPKGSFSTLEIQRTEQGDSAMYLCASSPRGLGGNTEAFFGQGTRLTVV.

The sample holds one count of this clone. Other DNA sequences within the sample encode an identical CDR3. The V call is TRBV19, the J call TRBJ1-1; D remains unclear. V lost 3 bases to trimming and J lost 4 bases, with 12 bases between them. Germline-derived CDR1 and CDR2 are LNHDA and SQIVND (reference sequence). This CDR3 spans 14 amino acids. Here the CDR3 reads CASSIVPGSTEAFF. CDR3 sequence (DNA): TGTGCCAGTAGTATCGTTCCGGGGAGCACTGAAGCTTTCTTT.

The V and J genes are TRBV11-2 and TRBJ1-1; D is perhaps TRBD1 (5 bases). The CDR3 runs 14 residues. Germline assignment: CDR1 SGHAT and CDR2 FQNNGV. Trimming pared 8 bases from V and 1 base from J, leaving 14 bases between. CDR3 protein: CASLIWGPNTEAFF. CDR3 in DNA: TGTGCCAGCCTTATCTGGGGCCCGAACACTGAAGCTTTCTTT.

This clone was counted only a few times. J is TRBJ1-1 and V is TRBV5-1, with D uncertain. V was shortened by 0 bases and J by 11 bases, with 8 bases between the two germline ends. The germline gives CDR1 SGHRS, CDR2 YFSETQ. This CDR3 spans 11 amino acids. CDR3 sequence (DNA): TGCGCCAGCAGCTTGGCGGGGATGGCTTTCTTT. It encodes CASSLAGMAFF. Together with reference TRBV5-1 and TRBJ1-1, the CDR3 gives the full variable domain: KAGVTQTPRYLIKTRGQQVTLSCSPISGHRSVSWYQQTPGQGLQFLFEYFSETQRNKGNFPGRFSGRQFSNSRSEMNVSTLELGDSALYLCASSLAGMAFFGQGTRLTVV.

This sequence joins TRBV4-1 and TRBJ1-1; D gene uncertain. CDR1 is MGHRA and CDR2 is YSYEKL in the germline V gene. V gave up 2 bases and J gave up 0 bases, with 7 bases separating them. The CDR3 is 14 residues long. The CDR3: CASSQPTMNTEAFF. The CDR3 nucleotides read TGCGCCAGCAGCCAACCCACGATGAACACTGAAGCTTTCTTT.

This clone was observed a single time. V gene TRBV28 combines with J gene TRBJ2-3, with D hard to call. V shed 7 bases and J shed 0 bases, with 17 bases lying between them. The CDR3 is made up of 16 amino acids. Germline CDR1 and CDR2: MDHEN and SYDVKM. The CDR3 DNA reads TGTGCCAGCACCAAATCCTTCCGGCCGAGCACAGATACGCAGTATTTT. Translated, it gives CASTKSFRPSTDTQYF. Full variable domain (outside the CDR3, taken from reference TRBV28 and TRBJ2-3): DVKVTQSSRYLVKRTGEKVFLECVQDMDHENMFWYRQDPGLGLRLIYFSYDVKMKEKGDIPEGYSVSREKKERFSLILESASTNQTSMYLCASTKSFRPSTDTQYFGPGTRLTVL.

As regards this clone: Additional DNA sequences in this sample encode the identical CDR3. V gene TRBV11-2 combines with J gene TRBJ2-7, with TRBD1 identical over 11 bases. The CDR3 has 15 residues. J was trimmed by 3 bases and V by 5 bases; bases with no gene match: 6. CDR1 and CDR2 (germline): SGHAT, FQNNGV. CDR3 sequence reads: CASSPPGQGVYEQYF. Here the CDR3 DNA reads TGTGCCAGCAGCCCTCCGGGACAGGGGGTCTACGAGCAGTACTTC.

For this clone: At one end the junction does not follow the germline gene, possibly because of a read error. This chain connects TRBV28 to TRBJ2-7; D may correspond to TRBD1 or TRBD2 (5 bases each). The CDR3 runs 17 residues. Germline V gene lookup returns CDR1 MDHEN and CDR2 SYDVKM. The CDR3 region has the DNA TGTGCCAGCGGTTTCTTGAATGCCGGGACGGCAAGCTACGAGCAGTACTTC. It encodes CASGFLNAGTASYEQYF.

The chain is built from TRBV5-1 and TRBJ2-1; the D gene is possibly TRBD1 (6 bases). The CDR3 totals 20 residues. Germline CDR1 reads SGHRS; CDR2 reads YFSETQ. Trimming took 2 bases from V and 1 from J, leaving 25 bases between them. DNA for the CDR3: TGCGCCAGCAGCTTTTCGGGGTTAACAGGGATACGGCGGTCCTACAATGAGCAGTTCTTC. It encodes CASSFSGLTGIRRSYNEQFF.

This chain uses TRBV5-1 with TRBJ2-3; TRBD1 matches at 9 bases. Germline values: CDR1 SGHRS, CDR2 YFSETQ. J was trimmed by 2 bases and V by 3 bases; bases with no gene match: 4. CDR3 length: 15 residues. The CDR3 here is CASSSTGGSTDTQYF. In DNA form, the CDR3 reads TGCGCCAGCAGCTCTACAGGGGGCTCCACAGATACGCAGTATTTT.

This clone has a single count. The CDR3 nucleotides are TGTGCCAGCAGCGCGTCTACCGGGAGCCAGCCTCTCGAGCAGTACTTC. Amino acid sequence: CASSASTGSQPLEQYF. V usage is TRBV27 and J usage is TRBJ2-7, with D perhaps TRBD2 (6 bases). The CDR3 has 16 amino acids. Germline loops: CDR1 MNHEY, CDR2 SMNVEV (reference sequence). Trimming cost V 6 bases and J 6 bases, with 24 bases left between them.

The genes are TRBV9 and TRBJ2-1; no reliable D call. Germline values: CDR1 SGDLS, CDR2 YYNGEE. V gave up 4 bases and J gave up 6 bases, with 26 bases separating them. This CDR3 contains 18 residues. In DNA, the CDR3 is TGTGCCAGCAGCACATACCCGCTTACGTGGGCCTCGGCCAATGAGCAGTTCTTC. Translation gives CASSTYPLTWASANEQFF.

This chain uses TRBV19 with TRBJ2-6; no firm D call. Germline V gives CDR1 LNHDA, CDR2 SQIVND (reference sequence). V dropped 0 bases and J dropped 0 bases, with 15 bases sitting between them. The CDR3 totals 19 residues. The CDR3 DNA reads as TGTGCCAGTAGTATAGAGGGGTATGATTTCTCCTCTGGGGCCAACGTCCTGACTTTC. Its translation: CASSIEGYDFSSGANVLTF.

This chain links TRBV6-9 with TRBJ1-5; no clear D gene. CDR1 and CDR2 from the germline V gene are MNHGY and SVAAGI. The CDR3 is 19 residues long. V was shortened by 2 bases and J by 5 bases, with 25 bases between the two germline ends. CDR3 amino acids: CASSYHLCGYSHADQPQHF. For the CDR3, the DNA is TGTGCCAGCAGTTATCATCTTTGCGGTTACAGCCACGCAGATCAGCCCCAGCATTTT.

The chain combines TRBV6-4 with TRBJ2-2, with D hard to call. The V gene's germline CDR1 is MRHNA and CDR2 SNTAGT. This CDR3 has 14 amino acids. Trimming left V 3 bases short and J 5 bases short, with 10 bases between. Here the CDR3 reads CASSESKFTGELFF. For the CDR3, the DNA is TGTGCCAGCAGTGAATCGAAGTTTACCGGGGAGCTGTTTTTT.

V is TRBV11-2 and J is TRBJ2-7; D may match TRBD1 or TRBD2 (6 bases each). Trimming cost V 3 bases and J 2 bases, with 11 bases left between them. The CDR3 runs to 14 residues. Germline V gene data show CDR1 as SGHAT and CDR2 as FQNNGV. The CDR3 DNA reads as TGTGCCAGCAGCTTGGAGGGGGGTACCTACGAGCAGTACTTC. Its translation: CASSLEGGTYEQYF.

V usage is TRBV11-2 and J usage is TRBJ2-7; 10 nucleotides agree with TRBD2. V dropped 5 bases and J dropped 2; count of bases not matched to a gene: 9. The CDR3 totals 16 residues. Germline loops: CDR1 SGHAT, CDR2 FQNNGV. The CDR3 sequence is CASSPRTSGLPYEQYF. The CDR3 DNA reads TGTGCCAGCAGCCCTCGGACTAGCGGTCTTCCCTACGAGCAGTACTTC.

The chain is built from TRBV9 and TRBJ2-2; the D gene is possibly TRBD1 (6 bases). The V end lost 2 bases, the J end lost 5 bases, and 16 bases lay between the germline ends. This CDR3 spans 16 amino acids. The V gene's germline CDR1 is SGDLS and CDR2 YYNGEE. The CDR3 is CASSVSPGHLTGELFF. As DNA, the CDR3 is TGTGCCAGCAGCGTCTCCCCGGGACACCTTACCGGGGAGCTGTTTTTT.

The chain links TRBV6-1 to TRBJ2-7; TRBD2 agrees at 7 bases. The CDR3 spans 16 residues. The V and J ends lost 0 bases and 2 bases, in that order; junction bases with no gene match: 7. CDR1 MNHNS and CDR2 SASEGT come from the germline V gene. CDR3 loop: CASSEALAGAAYEQYF. The CDR3 DNA follows: TGTGCCAGCAGTGAAGCGTTGGCGGGAGCGGCCTACGAGCAGTACTTC.

The chain recombines TRBV27 with TRBJ1-1; D not certain. V was clipped by 5 bases and J by 1 base, with 14 bases between them. The CDR3 is 15 amino acids. Germline CDR1 and CDR2: MNHEY and SMNVEV (reference sequence). CDR3 loop: CASSQTLTANTEAFF. The CDR3 DNA sequence: TGTGCCAGCAGTCAAACCCTCACGGCGAACACTGAAGCTTTCTTT.

The genes are TRBV27 and TRBJ2-6, with D perhaps matching TRBD2 (6 bases). CDR1 is MNHEY, CDR2 SMNVEV, per germline (reference sequence). The CDR3 extends over 16 amino acids. V lost 10 bases and J 0 bases, leaving 16 bases between the germline ends. The CDR3 loop is CATWGEVPSGANVLTF. Written as DNA, the CDR3 is TGTGCCACCTGGGGGGAGGTCCCCTCTGGGGCCAACGTCCTGACTTTC.

The DNA of the CDR3 is TGTGCCAGCAGCGTCCCATCCGAGGCTACCGATGAGCAGTTCTTC. Protein sequence: CASSVPSEATDEQFF. The V call is TRBV4-2, the J call TRBJ2-1; D ambiguous. This CDR3 has 15 amino acids. Germline CDR1 LGHNA, CDR2 YNFKEQ. Between the trimmed V and J ends, which lost 5 bases and 8 bases, there was a span of 19 bases.

CDR3 sequence: CASSAGRGLGGANVLTF. The CDR3 DNA sequence: TGTGCCAGTTCAGCGGGCAGGGGGTTAGGTGGGGCCAACGTCCTGACTTTC. The gene calls are TRBV27 and TRBJ2-6; TRBD1 is a possible D gene (7 bases). The germline V and J ends were trimmed by 9 bases and 3 bases, with 21 bases remaining between them. Germline V gene lookup returns CDR1 MNHEY and CDR2 SMNVEV (reference sequence). This CDR3 comprises 17 residues.

A few counts support this clone. The chain joins TRBV2 to TRBJ1-3; D is unresolved. Germline V gene sequence: CDR1 SNHLY, CDR2 FYNNEI. Trimming took 2 bases from V and 0 from J, leaving 11 bases between them. The CDR3 covers 16 residues. CDR3 nucleotides: TGTGCCAGCAGTGAACGACGGTCGTCCTCTGGAAACACCATATATTTT. Its protein product is CASSERRSSSGNTIYF.

The rearrangement uses TRBV7-9 and TRBJ2-1, with 12 bases fitting TRBD2. The CDR3 has 19 amino acids. V gave up 4 bases and J gave up 7 bases; unmatched junction bases: 17. Germline CDR1 reads SEHNR; CDR2 reads FQNEAQ (reference sequence). The CDR3 DNA sequence: TGTGCCAGCAGCTGGAATCTAGCGGGAGGGTCCTCGGGATGGAATGAGCAGTTCTTC. Translated: CASSWNLAGGSSGWNEQFF. The variable domain in full, completed from reference TRBV7-9 and TRBJ2-1, reads DTGVSQNPRHKITKRGQNVTFRCDPISEHNRLYWYRQTLGQGPEFLTYFQNEAQLEKSRLLSDRFSAERPKGSFSTLEIQRTEQGDSAMYLCASSWNLAGGSSGWNEQFFGPGTRLTVL.

The chain uses TRBV5-1 and TRBJ2-2; a weak D match, TRBD2 (5 bases). The germline CDR1 and CDR2 sequences are SGHRS and YFSETQ. V was shortened by 0 bases and J by 8 bases, with 11 bases between the two germline ends. This CDR3 contains 14 residues. In DNA form, the CDR3 reads TGCGCCAGCAGCTTGGTTTTCAGAGGGGGGGAGCTGTTTTTT. Translation: CASSLVFRGGELFF.

The chain couples TRBV28 to TRBJ2-2; 12 bases fit TRBD1. Germline CDR1 and CDR2: MDHEN and SYDVKM. With 4 bases clipped from V and 1 base from J, the junction kept 4 bases outside the gene matches. CDR3 size: 17 residues. CDR3 protein: CASSSGQGAQNTGELFF. The CDR3 DNA follows: TGTGCCAGCAGTTCGGGACAGGGGGCTCAGAACACCGGGGAGCTGTTTTTT.

The chain combines TRBV9 with TRBJ2-7; 9 bases are a match to TRBD2. The CDR3 totals 14 residues. The trim removed 6 bases at V and 6 bases at J, leaving 10 bases unmatched. In germline, CDR1 is SGDLS, CDR2 YYNGEE. CDR3 coding DNA: TGTGCCAGCAACCCCGCGGGAGGGGCCGGCGAGCAGTACTTC. Protein product: CASNPAGGAGEQYF.